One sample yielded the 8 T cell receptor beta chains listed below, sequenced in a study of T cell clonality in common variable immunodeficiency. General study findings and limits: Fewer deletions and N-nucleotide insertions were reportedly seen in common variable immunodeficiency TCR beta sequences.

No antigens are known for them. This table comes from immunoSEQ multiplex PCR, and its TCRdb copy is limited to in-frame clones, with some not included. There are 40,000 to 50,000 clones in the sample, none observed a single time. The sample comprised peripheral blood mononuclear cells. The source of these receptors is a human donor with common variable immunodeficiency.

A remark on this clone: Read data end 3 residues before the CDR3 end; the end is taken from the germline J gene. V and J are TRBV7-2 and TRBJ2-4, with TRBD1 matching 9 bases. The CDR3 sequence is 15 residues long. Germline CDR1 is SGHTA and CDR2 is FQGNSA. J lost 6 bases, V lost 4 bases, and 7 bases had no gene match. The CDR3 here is CASSWGQGSVNIQYF. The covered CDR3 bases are TGTGCCAGCAGCTGGGGACAGGGTTCGGTAAACATT.

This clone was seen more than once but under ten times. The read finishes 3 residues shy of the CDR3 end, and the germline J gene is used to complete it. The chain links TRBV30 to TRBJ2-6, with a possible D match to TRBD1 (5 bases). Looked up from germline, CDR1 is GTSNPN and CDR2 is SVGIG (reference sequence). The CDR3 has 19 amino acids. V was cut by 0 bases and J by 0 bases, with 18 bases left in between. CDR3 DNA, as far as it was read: TGTGCCTGGAGTGTTTCCTGGGGCGCTGCCCTCTCTGGGGCCAACGTC. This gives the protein CAWSVSWGAALSGANV. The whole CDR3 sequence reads CAWSVSWGAALSGANVLTF.

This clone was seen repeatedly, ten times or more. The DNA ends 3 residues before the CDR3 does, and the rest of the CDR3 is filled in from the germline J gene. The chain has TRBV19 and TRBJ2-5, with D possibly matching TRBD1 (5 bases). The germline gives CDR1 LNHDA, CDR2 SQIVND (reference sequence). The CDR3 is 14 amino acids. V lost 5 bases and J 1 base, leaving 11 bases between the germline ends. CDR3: CASSARQFQETQYF. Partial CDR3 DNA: TGTGCCAGTAGTGCCAGACAGTTCCAAGAGACC.

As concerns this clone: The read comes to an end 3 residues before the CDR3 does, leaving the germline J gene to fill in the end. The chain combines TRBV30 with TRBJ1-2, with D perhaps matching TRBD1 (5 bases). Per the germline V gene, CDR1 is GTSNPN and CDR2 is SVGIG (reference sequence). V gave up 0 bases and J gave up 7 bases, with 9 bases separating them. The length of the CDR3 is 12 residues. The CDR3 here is CAWSVGQGGYTF. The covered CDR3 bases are TGTGCCTGGAGTGTAGGACAAGGTGGC.

Partial CDR3 DNA: TGTGCCAGCAGCTTAGGCCAGGCATGGGAGACC. The encoded protein is CASSLGQAWET. The CDR3 in its entirety is CASSLGQAWETQYF. The gene calls are TRBV7-9 and TRBJ2-5; no clear D. The read terminates 3 residues ahead of where the CDR3 ends, so the germline J gene completes it. Per the germline V gene, CDR1 is SEHNR and CDR2 is FQNEAQ (reference sequence). The CDR3 spans 14 residues. Trimming took 1 base from V and 5 from J, leaving 11 bases between them.

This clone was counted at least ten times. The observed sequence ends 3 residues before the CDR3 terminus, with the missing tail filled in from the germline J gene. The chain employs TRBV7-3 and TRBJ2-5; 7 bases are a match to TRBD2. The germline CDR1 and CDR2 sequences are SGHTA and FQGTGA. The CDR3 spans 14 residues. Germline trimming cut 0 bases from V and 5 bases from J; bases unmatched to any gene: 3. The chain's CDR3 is CASSLTGGAETQYF. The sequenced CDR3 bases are TGTGCCAGCAGCTTAACGGGAGGGGCGGAGACC.

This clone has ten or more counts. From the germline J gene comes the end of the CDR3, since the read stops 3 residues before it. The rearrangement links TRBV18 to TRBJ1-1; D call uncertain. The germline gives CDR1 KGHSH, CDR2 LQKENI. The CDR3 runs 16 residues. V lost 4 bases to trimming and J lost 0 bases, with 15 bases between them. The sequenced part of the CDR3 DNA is TGTGCCAGCTCACGACTCCCGTTAGTCATGAACACTGAA. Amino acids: CASSRLPLVMNTE. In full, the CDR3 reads CASSRLPLVMNTEAFF.

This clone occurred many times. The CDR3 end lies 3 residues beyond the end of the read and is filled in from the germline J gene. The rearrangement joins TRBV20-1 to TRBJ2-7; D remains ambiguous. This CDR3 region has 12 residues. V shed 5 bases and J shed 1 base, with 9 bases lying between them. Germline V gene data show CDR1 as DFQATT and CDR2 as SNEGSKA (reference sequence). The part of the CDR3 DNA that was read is TGCAGTGCTTATAGTGGTTCCTACGAG. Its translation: CSAYSGSYE. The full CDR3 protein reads CSAYSGSYEQYF.